This T cell receptor (beta chain) was sequenced for a study of blood T cell repertoires in COVID-19. Study context: PBMCs, B-cell-depleted T cells, or T cells were the source of the cDNA or gDNA that made up the material.

CDR1 is SGHTA, CDR2 FQGTGA, per germline. The CDR3 contains 15 residues. The V and J ends lost 2 bases and 5 bases respectively, with 15 bases between them. Authors' methods: By means of reference gene primer amplification, nucleated cell counts were estimated. Produced via immunoSEQ multiplex PCR; TCRdb's table is partial and in-frame only. V and J calls and clone size follow that table, whereas D and trimming were derived from the DNA. Of some 110,000 clones listed, 85% to 90% were seen once; the top ten hold around 4.5%. V is TRBV7-3 and J is TRBJ2-5; tentative D call: TRBD2 (5 bases). What was sequenced was peripheral blood. This TCR derives from a man between 50 and 59 years old with acute or convalescent COVID-19. The CDR3 reads CASSLGPEAAETQYF. The CDR3 bases are TGTGCCAGCAGCTTAGGCCCTGAAGCGGCGGAGACCCAGTACTTC.